One and the same sample provided the 5 T cell receptor beta chains below, sequenced in a study of human T cells and chemical hapten exposure. TCRdb re-analysed the RACE reads in MiXCR, keeping a single row per CDR3 protein. This sample has 150,000 to 200,000 distinct CDR3 sequences, with roughly 30% found just once. Time point: pre-sensitization, week 0. Specified treatment: therapeutic diphenylcyclopropenone sensitization with weekly scalp DPC. Sequenced here: whole blood, sampled in connection with sensitization to the hapten diphenylcyclopropenone (DPC). These receptors all stem from a woman aged 30 to 39 with alopecia areata. Some clones in this sample may be carry-over from other donors' samples.

Regarding this clonotype: This may come from a read error, since a much larger clone is one base off. The CDR3 ends on some other residue instead of the conserved phenylalanine or tryptophan, so this is likely a read error. The chain is built from TRBV6-1 and TRBJ2-7; D not resolved. Germline assignment: CDR1 MNHNS and CDR2 SASEGT. The CDR3 contains 13 residues. Trimming removed 4 bases from V and 7 bases from J, with 14 bases in between. The CDR3 here is CASSVNFQVEQYL. Written as DNA, the CDR3 is TGTGCCAGCAGTGTTAACTTCCAGGTGGAGCAGTACCTC.

The rearrangement uses TRBV28 and TRBJ2-7; D remains ambiguous. Between the trimmed V and J ends, which lost 2 bases and 0 bases, there was a span of 11 bases. Germline values: CDR1 MDHEN, CDR2 SYDVKM. This CDR3 is built from 15 residues. The CDR3 sequence: CASSLEMALSYEQYF. CDR3 DNA: TGTGCCAGCAGTTTAGAGATGGCTCTCTCCTACGAGCAGTACTTC. The variable domain in full, completed from reference TRBV28 and TRBJ2-7, reads DVKVTQSSRYLVKRTGEKVFLECVQDMDHENMFWYRQDPGLGLRLIYFSYDVKMKEKGDIPEGYSVSREKKERFSLILESASTNQTSMYLCASSLEMALSYEQYFGPGTRLTVT.

This clonotype was recorded a few times. V gene TRBV7-9 combines with J gene TRBJ2-3; a weak D match, TRBD2 (5 bases). Germline assignment: CDR1 SEHNR and CDR2 FQNEAQ (reference sequence). V dropped 0 bases and J dropped 3 bases, with 10 bases sitting between them. The length of the CDR3 is 15 residues. In DNA form, the CDR3 reads TGTGCCAGCAGCTTAGCGGGAGTCGGGACAGATACGCAGTATTTT. Translated, it gives CASSLAGVGTDTQYF.

This clonotype was recorded once. The chain is built from TRBV6-2 or TRBV6-3 and TRBJ2-1; 12 nucleotides line up with TRBD1. The trim removed 4 bases at V and 12 bases at J, leaving 7 bases unmatched. Germline CDR1 and CDR2: MNHEY and SVGEGT. CDR3 length: 14 amino acids. In DNA, the CDR3 is TGTGCCAGCAGTTTCTCGGGACAGGGGGCTTCGCAGTTCTTC. This sequence encodes CASSFSGQGASQFF.

The V and J genes are TRBV6-5 and TRBJ1-6; D gene uncertain. The CDR3 totals 12 residues. The V gene lost 2 bases and the J gene lost 8 bases, with 4 bases spanning the gap. The germline V gene encodes CDR1 MNHEY and CDR2 SVGAGI. Here the CDR3 DNA reads TGTGCCAGCAGTTACAGGGATTCACCCCTCCACTTT. Translation: CASSYRDSPLHF.